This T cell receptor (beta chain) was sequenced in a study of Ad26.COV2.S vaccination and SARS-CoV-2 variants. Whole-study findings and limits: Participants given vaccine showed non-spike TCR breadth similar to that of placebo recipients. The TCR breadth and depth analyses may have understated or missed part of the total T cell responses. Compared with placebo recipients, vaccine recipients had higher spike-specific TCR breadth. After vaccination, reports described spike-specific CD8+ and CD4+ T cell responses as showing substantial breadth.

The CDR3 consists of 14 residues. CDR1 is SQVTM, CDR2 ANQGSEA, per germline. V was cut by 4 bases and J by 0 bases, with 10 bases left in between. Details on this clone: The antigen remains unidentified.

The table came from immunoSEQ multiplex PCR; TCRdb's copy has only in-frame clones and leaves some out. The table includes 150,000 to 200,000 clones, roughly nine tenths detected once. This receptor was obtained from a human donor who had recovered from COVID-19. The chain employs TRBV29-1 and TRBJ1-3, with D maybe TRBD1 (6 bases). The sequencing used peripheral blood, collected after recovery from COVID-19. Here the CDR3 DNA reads TGCAGCGTTGGGGGGGGGCGCTCTGGAAACACCATATATTTT. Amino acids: CSVGGGRSGNTIYF. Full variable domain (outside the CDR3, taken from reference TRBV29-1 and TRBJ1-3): SAVISQKPSRDICQRGTSLTIQCQVDSQVTMMFWYRQQPGQSLTLIATANQGSEATYESGFVIDKFPISRPNLTFSTLTVSNMSPEDSSIYLCSVGGGRSGNTIYFGEGSWLTVV.